The 30 T cell receptor beta chains below come from one sample, sequenced in a study of vaccination effects on CD4 cells after COVID-19. Before any sequencing was done, the ViraFEST assay used viral peptide pools to expand antigen-specific CD4+ T cells. With about 9 days of culture completed, CD4+ T cells were isolated. Their SARS-CoV-2 infection, verified by PCR, occurred between March and December 2020. This table comes from immunoSEQ multiplex PCR, and its TCRdb copy is limited to in-frame clones, with some not included. The sample lists approximately 28,000 clones, about 84% occurring once. For these TCRs, the target antigens are not known. The material sequenced was CD4+ T cells from PBMCs cultured with HCoV-NL63 spike peptides, taken before COVID-19 vaccination. These receptors were taken from a human donor who had a prior SARS-CoV-2 infection.

CDR3 DNA: TGTGCCAGCAGCCAAGACGGGGCCAGGAGGTATGCTGGCTACACCTTC. This encodes CASSQDGARRYAGYTF. The chain recombines TRBV3-1 (or the pseudogene TRBV3-2) with TRBJ1-2, with a possible D match to TRBD1 (5 bases). The V end lost 0 bases, the J end lost 7 bases, and 18 bases lay between the germline ends. Per the germline V gene, CDR1 is LGHDT and CDR2 is YNNKEL (reference sequence). This CDR3 contains 16 residues.

This clone has just a few counts. The V call is TRBV9, the J call TRBJ2-3; D uncertain. CDR3 length equals 16 residues. Germline assignment: CDR1 SGDLS and CDR2 YYNGEE. The ends were cut back, 0 bases at V and 4 bases at J, with 15 bases in the middle. CDR3: CASSVAVNLGSDTQYF. CDR3 nucleotides: TGTGCCAGCAGCGTAGCGGTGAATTTGGGCTCAGATACGCAGTATTTT. Complete variable domain (other parts from reference TRBV9 and TRBJ2-3): DSGVTQTPKHLITATGQRVTLRCSPRSGDLSVYWYQQSLDQGLQFLIQYYNGEERAKGNILERFSAQQFPDLHSELNLSSLELGDSALYFCASSVAVNLGSDTQYFGPGTRLTVL.

The V call is TRBV9, the J call TRBJ2-5, with D possibly called TRBD1 or TRBD2 (5 bases each). Germline V gene lookup returns CDR1 SGDLS and CDR2 YYNGEE. V was trimmed by 3 bases and J by 10 bases, leaving 19 bases between them. The CDR3 extends over 14 amino acids. The CDR3 region has the DNA TGTGCCAGCAGCGAGAGGGGCGACCAAAGGATCCAGTACTTC. Translated: CASSERGDQRIQYF.

This clone was recorded a few times. The chain is built from TRBV6-5 and TRBJ2-7; 7 bases are shared with TRBD1. Germline lookup yields CDR1 MNHEY and CDR2 SVGAGI. This CDR3 comprises 13 residues. The V segment lost 6 bases and the J segment 6 bases; nucleotides outside the gene matches: 8. The CDR3 protein is CASRVGTASEQYF. CDR3 DNA: TGTGCCAGCAGGGTTGGGACAGCTAGCGAGCAGTACTTC.

The chain links TRBV5-6 to TRBJ1-2; no definite D call. Trimming left V 2 bases short and J 3 bases short, with 2 bases between. Germline loops: CDR1 SGHDT, CDR2 YYEEEE. The CDR3 length is 11 residues. As DNA, the CDR3 is TGTGCCAGCAGCTTCGACTATGGCTACACCTTC. It is translated as CASSFDYGYTF.

This clone occurred a few times. J is TRBJ1-3 and V is TRBV30; D ambiguous. The V and J ends lost 0 bases and 0 bases respectively, with 3 bases between them. This CDR3 contains 13 residues. Looked up from germline, CDR1 is GTSNPN and CDR2 is SVGIG (reference sequence). CDR3 coding DNA: TGTGCCTGGAGTGTCACCTCTGGAAACACCATATATTTT. This gives the protein CAWSVTSGNTIYF.

The CDR3 DNA sequence: TGTGCCAGCAGTCGGGACAGAACCTACGAGCAGTACTTC. This codes for CASSRDRTYEQYF. V usage is TRBV28 and J usage is TRBJ2-7; 7 bases align to TRBD1. CDR1 MDHEN and CDR2 SYDVKM come from the germline V gene. The CDR3 is made up of 13 amino acids. V lost 5 bases, J lost 2 bases, and 3 bases stayed unmatched.

This clone was seen more than once but under ten times. This chain's CDR3 is CASSMTGGAEQYF. The CDR3 DNA is TGTGCCAGCAGCATGACAGGGGGGGCCGAGCAGTACTTC. This chain connects TRBV27 to TRBJ2-7, with 9 bases lining up with TRBD1. The CDR3 is made up of 13 amino acids. Germline V CDR1 and CDR2: MNHEY, SMNVEV (reference sequence). J gave up 6 bases and V 6 bases, and 6 bases lay outside the gene matches.

This clone has only a few counts. The rearrangement joins TRBV28 to TRBJ1-2, with unresolved D. Germline CDR1 and CDR2: MDHEN and SYDVKM. V lost 1 base and J 8 bases, leaving 11 bases between the germline ends. The CDR3 sequence is 13 residues long. CDR3 DNA sequence: TGTGCCAGCAGTTTATCGGGTAACAAAGGCTACACCTTC. The encoded protein is CASSLSGNKGYTF.

The rearrangement links TRBV11-2 to TRBJ2-7; D ambiguous. Between the trimmed V and J ends, which lost 5 bases and 4 bases, there was a span of 9 bases. Germline V gene lookup returns CDR1 SGHAT and CDR2 FQNNGV. This CDR3 has 12 residues. The CDR3 loop reads CASSAPNYEQYF. The DNA of the CDR3 is TGTGCCAGCAGCGCCCCGAATTACGAGCAGTACTTC. The complete variable domain, with remaining parts taken from reference TRBV11-2 and TRBJ2-7, reads EAGVAQSPRYKIIEKRQSVAFWCNPISGHATLYWYQQILGQGPKLLIQFQNNGVVDDSQLPKDRFSAERLKGVDSTLKIQPAKLEDSAVYLCASSAPNYEQYFGPGTRLTVT.

The chain has TRBV2 and TRBJ2-2; D ambiguous. V was trimmed by 8 bases and J by 6 bases, leaving 16 bases between them. The CDR3 has 14 amino acids. The germline gives CDR1 SNHLY, CDR2 FYNNEI. The CDR3 loop reads CASALDGYAGELFF. CDR3 bases: TGTGCCAGCGCACTGGACGGCTACGCCGGGGAGCTGTTTTTT.

The gene calls are TRBV3-1 (or the pseudogene TRBV3-2) and TRBJ2-7; maybe TRBD2 (6 bases). The CDR3 loop spans 12 amino acids. V was pared by 4 bases and J by 7 bases, with 11 bases between. Germline V lookup: CDR1 LGHDT, CDR2 YNNKEL (reference sequence). CDR3 amino acids: CASSRGGGEQYF. The CDR3 DNA reads TGTGCCAGCAGCCGGGGAGGTGGAGAGCAGTACTTC.

CDR3 coding DNA: TGTGCCAGCAGTCGGGGGGGGGAAGAGACCCAGTACTTC. Protein product: CASSRGGEETQYF. This chain uses TRBV7-2 with TRBJ2-5, with 8 bases lining up with TRBD2. CDR1 is SGHTA and CDR2 is FQGNSA in the germline V gene. The CDR3 is made up of 13 amino acids. J was trimmed by 3 bases and V by 6 bases; bases with no gene match: 3.

The V gene is TRBV7-3, the J gene TRBJ2-5; 13 nucleotides agree with TRBD2. The CDR3 loop spans 17 amino acids. J was trimmed by 5 bases and V by 2 bases; bases with no gene match: 8. CDR1 is SGHTA and CDR2 is FQGTGA in the germline V gene. CDR3: CASSLGAGLAGAETQYF. The CDR3 bases are TGTGCCAGCAGCTTAGGAGCTGGACTAGCGGGGGCGGAGACCCAGTACTTC.

The chain joins TRBV5-4 to TRBJ2-4; D call uncertain. Germline CDR1 SGHNT, CDR2 YYREEE (reference sequence). The CDR3 spans 15 residues. V was trimmed by 0 bases and J by 0 bases, leaving 7 bases between them. The CDR3 region is CASSLGGVAKNIQYF. For the CDR3, the DNA is TGTGCCAGCAGCTTGGGGGGTGTAGCCAAAAACATTCAGTACTTC.

This clone was detected a few times. V usage is TRBV27 and J usage is TRBJ1-5; no reliable D call. The V end was cut by 2 bases, the J end by 9 bases, with 8 bases between. The length of the CDR3 is 12 residues. CDR1 MNHEY and CDR2 SMNVEV come from the germline V gene (reference sequence). Written as DNA, the CDR3 is TGTGCCAGCAGTTTACGGCTTGGGCCCCAGCATTTT. Protein sequence: CASSLRLGPQHF.

The chain has TRBV5-5 and TRBJ1-1, with D maybe TRBD1 (5 bases). V lost 1 base and J 2 bases, leaving 12 bases between the germline ends. The CDR3 covers 15 residues. CDR1 SGHKS and CDR2 YYEKEE come from the germline V gene (reference sequence). In DNA form, the CDR3 reads TGTGCCAGCAGCTTGTTTCTGGGGCCCAACACTGAAGCTTTCTTT. Amino acid sequence: CASSLFLGPNTEAFF.

The genes are TRBV19 and TRBJ2-7; no reliable D call. The V gene lost 3 bases and the J gene lost 1 base, with 13 bases spanning the gap. Germline V CDR1 and CDR2: LNHDA, SQIVND (reference sequence). The CDR3 has 15 residues. Here the CDR3 DNA reads TGTGCCAGTAGTATCGAAGCTAAAGAGTCCTACGAGCAGTACTTC. Its translation: CASSIEAKESYEQYF.

The chain combines TRBV11-3 with TRBJ2-7, with 8 nucleotides matching TRBD1. The V gene's germline CDR1 is SGHNT and CDR2 YENEEA. This CDR3 spans 14 amino acids. V shed 3 bases and J 3 bases; nucleotides not matched to a gene: 4. CDR3 amino acids: CASSFFGQGYEQYF. In DNA, the CDR3 is TGTGCCAGCAGCTTCTTTGGACAGGGCTACGAGCAGTACTTC.

This clone has only one observation. The chain combines TRBV7-9 with TRBJ2-3; TRBD2 is a possible D gene (6 bases). V gave up 7 bases and J gave up 2 bases, with 13 bases separating them. Germline-derived CDR1 and CDR2 are SEHNR and FQNEAQ (reference sequence). The CDR3 loop spans 14 amino acids. The CDR3 sequence is CASILAVYTDTQYF. The CDR3 DNA reads TGTGCCAGCATATTAGCGGTCTACACAGATACGCAGTATTTT.

Here the CDR3 DNA reads TGTGCCAGCAGCTCTAACTGGAGTGAAGCTTTCTTT. Translating gives CASSSNWSEAFF. The chain employs TRBV7-9 and TRBJ1-1, with D unresolved. Germline V gene data show CDR1 as SEHNR and CDR2 as FQNEAQ (reference sequence). CDR3 length equals 12 residues. The ends were cut back, 4 bases at V and 7 bases at J, with 10 bases in the middle.

This clone has a single count. The chain joins TRBV3-1 (or the pseudogene TRBV3-2) to TRBJ2-7; D might be TRBD1 or TRBD2, each matching 5 bases. This CDR3 is 13 amino acids long. Trimming removed 4 bases from V and 2 bases from J, with 9 bases in between. Germline lookup yields CDR1 LGHDT and CDR2 YNNKEL (reference sequence). The CDR3 loop reads CASSPWGTYEQYF. The CDR3 nucleotides read TGTGCCAGCAGCCCGTGGGGGACCTACGAGCAGTACTTC.

The chain employs TRBV6-5 and TRBJ1-4; D not certain. This CDR3 comprises 15 residues. V was trimmed by 1 base and J by 8 bases, leaving 14 bases between them. Germline V gene lookup returns CDR1 MNHEY and CDR2 SVGAGI. CDR3 DNA sequence: TGTGCCAGCAGTTACTACACCACGGGATCAGAAAAACTGTTTTTT. This encodes CASSYYTTGSEKLFF.

The V and J genes are TRBV5-1 and TRBJ1-1; a possible D gene is TRBD1 (6 bases). The CDR3 is 15 residues long. Germline lookup yields CDR1 SGHRS and CDR2 YFSETQ. Trimming took 4 bases from V and 4 from J, leaving 17 bases between them. The CDR3 spells CASSPAPGGATEAFF. DNA for the CDR3: TGCGCCAGCAGCCCGGCCCCGGGGGGGGCCACTGAAGCTTTCTTT.

The rearrangement joins TRBV4-1 to TRBJ1-1, with a tentative D call TRBD1 (6 bases). The CDR3 totals 13 residues. Trimming pared 4 bases from V and 10 bases from J, leaving 16 bases between. CDR1 MGHRA and CDR2 YSYEKL come from the germline V gene. CDR3 coding DNA: TGCGCCAGCAGCCCACAGGGCCGAATCGTAGCTTTCTTT. Its translation: CASSPQGRIVAFF.

This chain links TRBV5-1 with TRBJ1-3; the match to TRBD1 covers 8 bases. The CDR3 length is 14 residues. Unmatched junction bases numbered 0, after V lost 2 bases and J lost 2 bases. Germline CDR1 is SGHRS and CDR2 is YFSETQ. CDR3: CASSFRGPGNTIYF. CDR3 coding DNA: TGCGCCAGCAGCTTCAGGGGGCCTGGAAACACCATATATTTT.

This clone was counted once. The V gene is TRBV27, the J gene TRBJ2-6; D remains ambiguous. V lost 8 bases to trimming and J lost 1 base, with 12 bases between them. The CDR3 sequence is 15 residues long. CDR1 and CDR2 from the germline V gene are MNHEY and SMNVEV (reference sequence). The CDR3 protein is CASRPVSSGANVLTF. The CDR3 DNA reads as TGTGCCAGCCGCCCTGTTTCGTCTGGGGCCAACGTCCTGACTTTC.

This clone has just a few counts. This rearrangement joins TRBV2 to TRBJ2-1; D not certain. V was cut by 7 bases and J by 7 bases, with 14 bases left in between. This CDR3 has 13 amino acids. Germline lookup yields CDR1 SNHLY and CDR2 FYNNEI. CDR3 nucleotide sequence: TGTGCCAGCAAGGTCCCGCCGAGGAATGAGCAGTTCTTC. This sequence encodes CASKVPPRNEQFF.

This clone was detected only a few times. The chain recombines TRBV5-4 with TRBJ1-1; TRBD1 is a possible D gene (5 bases). The V gene lost 1 base and the J gene lost 5 bases, with 12 bases spanning the gap. Germline V gives CDR1 SGHNT, CDR2 YYREEE (reference sequence). This CDR3 comprises 14 residues. CDR3 in DNA: TGTGCCAGCAGCTTGATAGATCAGGGTACTGAAGCTTTCTTT. Translating it yields CASSLIDQGTEAFF.

This clone was seen only a few times. The V call is TRBV7-6, the J call TRBJ2-3; unclear D gene. The germline V gene has CDR1 SGHVS and CDR2 FNYEAQ. V shed 4 bases and J shed 0 bases, with 14 bases lying between them. There are 16 residues in the CDR3. The CDR3 loop reads CASSSGAVTSTDTQYF. CDR3 coding DNA: TGTGCCAGCAGCTCAGGAGCTGTAACTAGCACAGATACGCAGTATTTT.